These T cell receptor beta chains were read from a single sample in a study of blood T cell repertoires in COVID-19. The repertoire was sequenced with immunoSEQ multiplex PCR; TCRdb's copy has only in-frame clones and lacks some. The table has fewer than 200,000 clones, roughly 83% seen once. Sequencing was carried out using PBMCs or T cells enriched from blood (not recorded which). The receptors come from a woman in her 50s who had recovered from COVID-19. The conserved cysteine and the conserved F or W are not part of the CDR3 here. Each record gives: J gene, CDR3 length, V gene, CDR3 protein.

J gene: TRBJ2-6
CDR3 length: 16
V gene: TRBV4-1
CDR3 protein: ASSPRAGGLGGANVLT

J gene: TRBJ1-3
CDR3 length: 16
V gene: TRBV14
CDR3 protein: ASSPSPLGRRPGNTIY

J gene: TRBJ1-1
CDR3 length: 14
V gene: TRBV5-1
CDR3 protein: ASSLGVTGTNTEAF

J gene: TRBJ2-3
CDR3 length: 13
V gene: TRBV2
CDR3 protein: ASRPRGPVTNTQY

J gene: TRBJ2-5
CDR3 length: 13
V gene: TRBV27
CDR3 protein: ASSPLGQFVETQY

J gene: TRBJ1-5
CDR3 length: 13
V gene: TRBV2
CDR3 protein: ASREWGLSNQPQH

J gene: TRBJ2-5
CDR3 length: 14
V gene: TRBV7-9
CDR3 protein: ASSRNPRGVQETQY

J gene: TRBJ1-2
CDR3 length: 14
V gene: TRBV6-1
CDR3 protein: ASREPGQGATRGYT

J gene: TRBJ1-2
CDR3 length: 13
V gene: TRBV2
CDR3 protein: ASSQAGGANYGYT

J gene: TRBJ1-5
CDR3 length: 12
V gene: TRBV2
CDR3 protein: ASSDSPSNQPQH

J gene: TRBJ2-1
CDR3 length: 12
V gene: TRBV27
CDR3 protein: ASSASGIYNEQF

J gene: TRBJ2-5
CDR3 length: 15
V gene: TRBV7-8
CDR3 protein: ASSLGNEKRGIETQY

J gene: TRBJ1-3
CDR3 length: 12
V gene: TRBV5-4
CDR3 protein: ASRTTGEGNTIY

J gene: TRBJ1-2
CDR3 length: 13
V gene: TRBV30
CDR3 protein: ASRQIQHYNYGYT

J gene: TRBJ1-2
CDR3 length: 16
V gene: TRBV7-2
CDR3 protein: ASSLVPPGDRGRNGYT

J gene: TRBJ2-2
CDR3 length: 16
V gene: TRBV7-3
CDR3 protein: ASRRQGAQEWGPGELF

J gene: TRBJ2-3
CDR3 length: 10
V gene: TRBV19
CDR3 protein: ASATITDTQY

J gene: TRBJ1-3
CDR3 length: 12
V gene: TRBV3-1/TRBV3-2
CDR3 protein: ASSLQYAGNTIY

J gene: TRBJ2-5
CDR3 length: 15
V gene: TRBV6-1
CDR3 protein: ASSVYLAGGPKETQY

J gene: TRBJ1-3
CDR3 length: 12
V gene: TRBV7-8
CDR3 protein: ASRQGASGNTIY

J gene: TRBJ1-2
CDR3 length: 12
V gene: TRBV27
CDR3 protein: ASTSSGSNYGYT

J gene: TRBJ1-1
CDR3 length: 15
V gene: TRBV6-2/TRBV6-3
CDR3 protein: ASSYSKGRGTYTEAF

J gene: TRBJ1-5
CDR3 length: 13
V gene: TRBV5-1
CDR3 protein: ASSLAGQSNQPQH

J gene: TRBJ1-1
CDR3 length: 13
V gene: TRBV5-4
CDR3 protein: ASSSPQGAGGEAF

J gene: TRBJ2-5
CDR3 length: 12
V gene: TRBV3-1/TRBV3-2
CDR3 protein: ASSQAGGPETQY

J gene: TRBJ2-5
CDR3 length: 16
V gene: TRBV7-9
CDR3 protein: ASSHLTTGEKGKVTQY

J gene: TRBJ1-4
CDR3 length: 12
V gene: TRBV5-1
CDR3 protein: ASSPPETNEKLF

J gene: TRBJ2-2
CDR3 length: 14
V gene: TRBV2
CDR3 protein: ASTPGGRGNTGELF

J gene: TRBJ2-2
CDR3 length: 13
V gene: TRBV5-4
CDR3 protein: ASTRGRMNTGELF

J gene: TRBJ1-1
CDR3 length: 13
V gene: TRBV4-3
CDR3 protein: ASSQDGGEGREAF

J gene: TRBJ2-3
CDR3 length: 14
V gene: TRBV9
CDR3 protein: ASSVGTSGSTDTQY

J gene: TRBJ1-2
CDR3 length: 13
V gene: TRBV18
CDR3 protein: ASSSTDSNNYGYT

J gene: TRBJ1-5
CDR3 length: 13
V gene: TRBV19
CDR3 protein: ASSIGDYSNQPQH

J gene: TRBJ1-5
CDR3 length: 11
V gene: TRBV7-8
CDR3 protein: ASSFTPDQPQH

J gene: TRBJ2-1
CDR3 length: 14
V gene: TRBV11-3
CDR3 protein: ASSQGSASGYNEQF

J gene: TRBJ1-1
CDR3 length: 11
V gene: TRBV7-2
CDR3 protein: ASSLTGGTEAF

J gene: TRBJ1-1
CDR3 length: 12
V gene: TRBV2
CDR3 protein: ASIAPGVNTEAF

J gene: TRBJ1-1
CDR3 length: 13
V gene: TRBV18
CDR3 protein: ASQVSGATTTEAF

J gene: TRBJ2-1
CDR3 length: 13
V gene: TRBV14
CDR3 protein: ASSRPSGRGREQF

J gene: TRBJ1-6
CDR3 length: 11
V gene: TRBV27
CDR3 protein: ASTSEIRAPLH

J gene: TRBJ2-1
CDR3 length: 10
V gene: TRBV5-1
CDR3 protein: ASSTYEGEQF

J gene: TRBJ1-3
CDR3 length: 13
V gene: TRBV18
CDR3 protein: ASTSWTGIGNTIY

J gene: TRBJ1-2
CDR3 length: 16
V gene: TRBV14
CDR3 protein: ASSQVRGYLQGSHGYT

J gene: TRBJ1-4
CDR3 length: 16
V gene: TRBV5-1
CDR3 protein: ASSLPGGGVATNEKLF

J gene: TRBJ2-4
CDR3 length: 11
V gene: TRBV7-9
CDR3 protein: ASSFSAKNIQY

J gene: TRBJ1-3
CDR3 length: 13
V gene: TRBV7-8
CDR3 protein: ASSFPGTTGNTIY

J gene: TRBJ2-3
CDR3 length: 12
V gene: TRBV5-1
CDR3 protein: ASLGLAGTDTQY

J gene: TRBJ2-2
CDR3 length: 11
V gene: TRBV29-1
CDR3 protein: SVVRTRPGELF

J gene: TRBJ1-3
CDR3 length: 13
V gene: TRBV9
CDR3 protein: ASSPQSGPGNTIY

J gene: TRBJ1-6
CDR3 length: 15
V gene: TRBV19
CDR3 protein: ASSIPRRGHVNSPLH

J gene: TRBJ1-2
CDR3 length: 15
V gene: TRBV7-8
CDR3 protein: ASSPWAGELGDYGYT

J gene: TRBJ1-5
CDR3 length: 13
V gene: TRBV5-1
CDR3 protein: ASSLAPQGSQPQH

J gene: TRBJ1-6
CDR3 length: 12
V gene: TRBV3-1/TRBV3-2
CDR3 protein: ASSQDWESSPLH

J gene: TRBJ1-6
CDR3 length: 14
V gene: TRBV27
CDR3 protein: ASGRGQADYNSPLH